A single sample gave rise to the 20 T cell receptor beta chains below, sequenced in a study of blood T cell repertoires in COVID-19. TCRdb keeps only in-frame clones here, not all; method: immunoSEQ multiplex PCR. Here the sample spans around 290,000 clones, approximately 90% being singletons. Sequenced material: PBMCs or T cells enriched from blood (not recorded which). The source of these receptors is a woman aged 55-70 years in a cohort exposed to, infected with or recovered from COVID-19 (not recorded which).

For the CDR3, the DNA is TGTGCCAGCAGTGATCGGACAGATAGCAATCAGCCCCAGCATTTT. Its translation is CASSDRTDSNQPQHF. The chain couples TRBV2 to TRBJ1-5; tentative D call: TRBD1 (6 bases). This CDR3 is built from 15 residues. CDR1 and CDR2 from the germline V gene are SNHLY and FYNNEI. Deletions cut 3 bases from V and 0 bases from J, with 9 bases between.

The chain combines TRBV27 with TRBJ2-1, with D unresolved. The CDR3 contains 13 residues. In germline, CDR1 is MNHEY, CDR2 SMNVEV (reference sequence). V lost 3 bases and J 5 bases, leaving 8 bases between the germline ends. This chain's CDR3 is CASSFGTHNEQFF. As DNA, the CDR3 is TGTGCCAGCAGTTTTGGCACCCACAATGAGCAGTTCTTC.

This clone has a single count. DNA of the CDR3: TGTGCCAGCAGTTTAGTCCAGGGAGAGCAGTACTTC. Its translation is CASSLVQGEQYF. The chain recombines TRBV28 with TRBJ2-7, with D maybe TRBD1 (5 bases). CDR1 is MDHEN, CDR2 SYDVKM, per germline. Trimming cost V 2 bases and J 7 bases, with 9 bases left between them. This CDR3 region has 12 residues.

J is TRBJ2-5 and V is TRBV29-1; 9 bases match TRBD1. There are 14 residues in the CDR3. Trimming removed 5 bases from V and 5 bases from J; junction bases left unmatched: 9. Germline V lookup: CDR1 SQVTM, CDR2 ANQGSEA. In DNA form, the CDR3 reads TGCAGCGTTCCCGGGACAGGGATTAGTGAGACCCAGTACTTC. Translating gives CSVPGTGISETQYF.

In its sample, this clone was seen once. The rearrangement links TRBV28 to TRBJ1-2; D is ambiguous. Germline CDR1 MDHEN, CDR2 SYDVKM. V was cut by 5 bases and J by 7 bases, with 17 bases left in between. The CDR3 loop spans 14 amino acids. The CDR3 nucleotides read TGTGCCAGCAGTCTACAGATATCAAGCGGTGGCTACACCTTC. Its translation is CASSLQISSGGYTF.

This chain joins TRBV28 and TRBJ2-7; 9 positions match TRBD1. CDR1 and CDR2 (germline): MDHEN, SYDVKM. J lost 6 bases, V lost 6 bases, and 12 bases had no gene match. The CDR3 totals 15 residues. The CDR3 sequence is CASSHSGTGKGEQYF. CDR3 in DNA: TGTGCCAGCAGCCACTCCGGGACAGGGAAGGGCGAGCAGTACTTC.

The chain employs TRBV5-1 and TRBJ1-2; weak D call: TRBD1 (5 bases). Germline V lookup: CDR1 SGHRS, CDR2 YFSETQ. The CDR3 runs to 15 residues. The germline V and J ends were trimmed by 3 bases and 0 bases, with 12 bases remaining between them. In DNA form, the CDR3 reads TGCGCCAGCAGCTGGTCGGGGGGTTCTAACTATGGCTACACCTTC. Encoded protein: CASSWSGGSNYGYTF.

J is TRBJ1-5 and V is TRBV15; maybe TRBD1 (5 bases). Germline values: CDR1 LNHNV, CDR2 YYDKDF (reference sequence). Trimming took 8 bases from V and 0 from J, leaving 11 bases between them. CDR3 length: 14 residues. The CDR3 spells CATAGLNSNQPQHF. The CDR3 DNA follows: TGTGCCACCGCGGGACTTAATAGCAATCAGCCCCAGCATTTT.

This clone was seen a single time. The chain uses TRBV28 and TRBJ2-3; D perhaps matches TRBD1 (6 bases). The V end lost 5 bases, the J end lost 2 bases, and 14 bases lay between the germline ends. Germline CDR1 and CDR2: MDHEN and SYDVKM. This CDR3 spans 15 amino acids. CDR3 loop: CASSPPTGSTDTQYF. CDR3 in DNA: TGTGCCAGCAGTCCCCCGACAGGATCCACAGATACGCAGTATTTT.

The chain has TRBV10-2 and TRBJ2-1; tentatively, D is TRBD2 (5 bases). The CDR3 is 14 residues long. CDR1 and CDR2 (germline): WSHSY, SAAADI. The V end lost 4 bases, the J end lost 4 bases, and 11 bases lay between the germline ends. This chain's CDR3 is CASSVGKSYNEQFF. As DNA, the CDR3 is TGCGCCAGCAGTGTCGGGAAAAGTTACAATGAGCAGTTCTTC.

The rearrangement joins TRBV19 to TRBJ2-1; 12 nucleotides line up with TRBD1. Germline loops: CDR1 LNHDA, CDR2 SQIVND (reference sequence). CDR3 length: 15 amino acids. Unmatched junction bases numbered 4, after V lost 4 bases and J lost 6 bases. This CDR3 reads CASSKPGQGANEQFF. DNA for the CDR3: TGTGCCAGTAGTAAGCCGGGACAGGGGGCCAATGAGCAGTTCTTC.

The chain has TRBV18 and TRBJ1-1; 8 nucleotides agree with TRBD1. The V gene end was trimmed by 2 bases and the J gene end by 5 bases; junction bases not matched to a gene: 7. Germline lookup yields CDR1 KGHSH and CDR2 LQKENI. This CDR3 has 15 residues. In DNA form, the CDR3 reads TGTGCCAGCTCACCATTGAAGGACAGGGAAACTGAAGCTTTCTTT. The encoded protein is CASSPLKDRETEAFF.

J is TRBJ2-7 and V is TRBV6-5; 10 positions match TRBD1. Trimming cost V 6 bases and J 6 bases; bases outside gene matches: 8. The CDR3 totals 14 residues. Germline V gives CDR1 MNHEY, CDR2 SVGAGI. Here the CDR3 reads CASRLGQGVGEQYF. CDR3 sequence (DNA): TGTGCCAGCAGGCTCGGACAGGGGGTAGGCGAGCAGTACTTC.

The chain links TRBV19 to TRBJ2-7, with D perhaps matching TRBD1 (7 bases). The germline V gene has CDR1 LNHDA and CDR2 SQIVND (reference sequence). CDR3 length equals 16 residues. V was clipped by 2 bases and J by 5 bases, with 19 bases between them. DNA for the CDR3: TGTGCCAGTAGTATAAGGTCGGCAGGGGGGCTGAACGAGCAGTACTTC. It yields the protein CASSIRSAGGLNEQYF. Together with reference TRBV19 and TRBJ2-7, the CDR3 gives the full variable domain: DGGITQSPKYLFRKEGQNVTLSCEQNLNHDAMYWYRQDPGQGLRLIYYSQIVNDFQKGDIAEGYSVSREKKESFPLTVTSAQKNPTAFYLCASSIRSAGGLNEQYFGPGTRLTVT.

V usage is TRBV6-4 and J usage is TRBJ2-1; possibly TRBD2 for D (6 bases). The CDR3 is 13 amino acids. Germline CDR1 reads MRHNA; CDR2 reads SNTAGT. V was shortened by 4 bases and J by 8 bases, with 12 bases between the two germline ends. The DNA of the CDR3 is TGTGCCAGCAGTGTGGAGGGAGCCTATGAGCAGTTCTTC. The encoded protein is CASSVEGAYEQFF.

The chain couples TRBV7-3 to TRBJ2-1; D ambiguous. V lost 1 base to trimming and J lost 9 bases, with 16 bases between them. The CDR3 contains 15 residues. Germline values: CDR1 SGHTA, CDR2 FQGTGA. The CDR3 coding sequence is TGTGCCAGCAGCTTAAACCCCAGGCCCTTTGGTGAGCAGTTCTTC. Translating it yields CASSLNPRPFGEQFF. The variable domain in full, with the rest retrieved from reference TRBV7-3 and TRBJ2-1, is GAGVSQTPSNKVTEKGKYVELRCDPISGHTALYWYRQSLGQGPEFLIYFQGTGAADDSGLPNDRFFAVRPEGSVSTLKIQRTERGDSAVYLCASSLNPRPFGEQFFGPGTRLTVL.

The chain carries TRBV29-1 and TRBJ2-2; 7 nucleotides match TRBD1. The germline V gene has CDR1 SQVTM and CDR2 ANQGSEA. This CDR3 spans 15 amino acids. V gave up 6 bases and J gave up 5 bases; unmatched junction bases: 12. The CDR3 reads CSVQQGQGRTGELFF. The CDR3 DNA follows: TGCAGCGTCCAACAGGGGCAGGGCCGGACCGGGGAGCTGTTTTTT.

This rearrangement joins TRBV29-1 to TRBJ2-1; D is perhaps TRBD1 (5 bases). Trimming left V 6 bases short and J 5 bases short, with 8 bases between. This CDR3 has 11 amino acids. CDR1 and CDR2 (germline): SQVTM, ANQGSEA. CDR3 protein: CSVGQNNEQFF. CDR3 DNA sequence: TGCAGCGTCGGACAAAACAATGAGCAGTTCTTC.

This clone was found a few times. The chain combines TRBV2 with TRBJ1-4; TRBD1 matches at 7 bases. Germline V gene lookup returns CDR1 SNHLY and CDR2 FYNNEI. This CDR3 region has 14 residues. Losses at the gene ends were 7 bases for V and 7 bases for J; bases not matched to a gene: 9. The CDR3 nucleotides are TGTGCCAGCATTAGGGGGCGTGATTCTGAAAAACTGTTTTTT. Translated: CASIRGRDSEKLFF.

As regards this clone: Within the sample, other DNA sequences also encode this same CDR3. The V gene is TRBV7-8, the J gene TRBJ2-7; 10 nucleotides agree with TRBD1. The CDR3 is 15 residues long. V shed 6 bases, J shed 3 bases, and the junction held 8 bases outside the gene matches. CDR1 and CDR2 from the germline V gene are SGHVS and FQNEAQ. The CDR3 region is CASSLRRDRGYEQYF. The DNA of the CDR3 is TGTGCCAGCAGTTTGCGACGGGACAGGGGCTACGAGCAGTACTTC.